These T cell receptor beta chains were read from a single sample in a study of identical twins. Using its own MiXCR run on the 5' RACE reads, TCRdb lists one record per CDR3 protein. The data hold roughly 770,000 distinct CDR3 sequences, with about 20% observed a single time. This sample also appeared in a second study, on T cells expressing NK-cell markers.

Sequenced: PBMCs. Every receptor here comes from a woman aged 18-29 years in good health. Both conserved end residues are part of each CDR3. The D gene is left open where the match is weak. Where a row states a size, it is once, few, many or the class of an expanded clone; other rows omit it.

TRBJ2-1	NA	TRBV3-1	NA	TGTGCCAGCAGCCCTTGGACAGAGGATGAGCAGTTCTTC	CASSPWTEDEQFF
TRBJ2-1	NA	TRBV6-2/TRBV6-3	NA	TGTGCCAGCAGTGGAGGTCTGATAAATGAGCAGTTCTTC	CASSGGLINEQFF
TRBJ2-1	NA	TRBV12-3/TRBV12-4	TRBD2	TGTGCCAGCAGCCTTAGCGGGGGCCTCAATGAGCAGTTCTTC	CASSLSGGLNEQFF
TRBJ1-1	NA	TRBV7-9	NA	TGTGCCAGCAGCCTATCCGGGGTTGGGGCTTTCTTT	CASSLSGVGAFF
TRBJ2-2	few	TRBV5-1	NA	TGCGCCAGCAGCTTGGCGACACGAACCGGGGAGCTGTTTTTT	CASSLATRTGELFF
TRBJ1-4	few	TRBV30	TRBD1	TGTGCCTGGAGTGCGGCAGGGGGCCTTAGAGAAAAACTGTTTTTT	CAWSAAGGLREKLFF
TRBJ2-7	few	TRBV20-1	TRBD1	TGCAGTGCTAGTTCGCCCGGGGACAGGGGTTACCACGAGCAGTACTTC	CSASSPGDRGYHEQYF
TRBJ2-2	few	TRBV9	TRBD2	TGTGCCAGCAGCCCCCAGGGAGGGGACACCGGGGAGCTGTTTTTT	CASSPQGGDTGELFF
TRBJ1-5	NA	TRBV12-3/TRBV12-4	TRBD1	TGTGCCAGCAGTACCGACAGGGGGGTGCCCCAGCATTTT	CASSTDRGVPQHF
TRBJ2-4	NA	TRBV6-5	NA	TGTGCCAGCAGTTACGGGGAGACCTTAGCCAAAAACATTCAGTACTTC	CASSYGETLAKNIQYF
TRBJ2-1	NA	TRBV24-1	TRBD2	TGTGCCACCAGTGGGGGCGGGGGGACCTACAATGAGCAGTTCTTC	CATSGGGGTYNEQFF
TRBJ1-1	NA	TRBV12-3/TRBV12-4	NA	TGTGCCAGCAGTTTAGTCCGTGGTAGCGGAAGGGCTGAAGCTTTCTTT	CASSLVRGSGRAEAFF
TRBJ2-1	many	TRBV18	NA	TGTGCCAGCTCACCAGGGGTCGTTACCTACAATGAGCAGTTCTTC	CASSPGVVTYNEQFF
TRBJ2-1	few	TRBV5-1	TRBD2	TGCGCCAGCACAGCGGGGGGGCCCTACAATGAGCAGTTCTTC	CASTAGGPYNEQFF
TRBJ2-7	few	TRBV20-1	TRBD1	TGCAGTGTTGGGGGGACAGGGTCAGGGGAGCAGTACTTC	CSVGGTGSGEQYF
TRBJ2-7	NA	TRBV20-1	TRBD2	TGCAGTGCCGATCCGGGACTAGCGGGAGTAAGATACGAGCAGTACTTC	CSADPGLAGVRYEQYF
TRBJ2-5	NA	TRBV20-1	TRBD2	TGCAGTGCTAGAGATTCGAGCGGGGGGGCTGGGGAGACCCAGTACTTC	CSARDSSGGAGETQYF
TRBJ1-1	NA	TRBV6-1	TRBD1	TGTGCCAGCAGTCCGACAGGGAAGAGGACTGAAGCTTTCTTT	CASSPTGKRTEAFF
TRBJ2-4	few	TRBV15	NA	TGTGCCACCAGCAAGGTTCTTGGGAGTCGGACTTTAGCCAAAAACATTCAGTACTTC	CATSKVLGSRTLAKNIQYF
TRBJ2-6	NA	TRBV29-1	NA	TGCAGCTCGCTTTTCGGCCACGTCCTGACTTTC	CSSLFGHVLTF
TRBJ1-1	few	TRBV10-3	NA	TGTGCCATCAGTGTTACAGGAAACACTGAAGCTTTCTTT	CAISVTGNTEAFF
TRBJ2-2	NA	TRBV29-1	NA	TGCAGCGTTGAAACAGGGCGGGCCGGGGAGCTGTTTTTT	CSVETGRAGELFF
TRBJ2-1	NA	TRBV14	TRBD2	TGTGCCAGCAGCCAGGGACTAGCGTGGAATGAGCAGTTCTTC	CASSQGLAWNEQFF
TRBJ2-2	NA	TRBV7-2	TRBD2	TGTGCCAGCAGCGGAGCGGGGCTGGGAACCGGGGAGCTGTTTTTT	CASSGAGLGTGELFF
TRBJ2-7	NA	TRBV9	TRBD1	TGTGCCAGCAGCGCCCAAGGGACAGGGAAAAGCTACGAGCAGTACTTC	CASSAQGTGKSYEQYF
TRBJ2-5	NA	TRBV10-3	NA	TGTGCCATCAGTATAACCGAGGGGGGGCGGATAGACCAAGAGACCCAGTACTTC	CAISITEGGRIDQETQYF
TRBJ2-7	few	TRBV29-1	TRBD1	TGCAGCGTTGAAGAATCCAGGGGGCGTACCTACGAGCAGTACTTC	CSVEESRGRTYEQYF
TRBJ2-2	few	TRBV12-3/TRBV12-4	NA	TGTGCCAGCGGGGACACGAACACCGGGGAGCTGTTTTTT	CASGDTNTGELFF
TRBJ1-2	NA	TRBV6-1	NA	TGTGCCAGCGGACCCCGACGGTACTATGGCTACACCTTC	CASGPRRYYGYTF
TRBJ2-3	NA	TRBV20-1	NA	TGCAGTGCTAGAGATATTGGCGGTTCGGCGCAGTATTTT	CSARDIGGSAQYF
TRBJ2-2	NA	TRBV6-2/TRBV6-3	NA	TGTGCCAGCACTCTCCGGGGGGACAGGAACCTGTTTTTT	CASTLRGDRNLFF
TRBJ2-2	NA	TRBV7-2	NA	TGTGCCAGCAGGGCCTTCAGGGAGGCCGGGGAGCTGTTTTTT	CASRAFREAGELFF
TRBJ1-2	few	TRBV10-3	NA	TGTGCCATCAATACGGGACACGGCTATGGCTACACCTTC	CAINTGHGYGYTF
TRBJ1-1	many	TRBV10-3	NA	TGTGCCATCAGTGAGGGGGGCGCGAACACTGAAGCTTTCTTT	CAISEGGANTEAFF
TRBJ2-3	NA	TRBV27	TRBD2	TGTGCCAGCAGTTCGAACAGCGGGGCAGGAGATACGCAGTATTTT	CASSSNSGAGDTQYF
TRBJ2-7	few	TRBV7-2	NA	TGTGCCAGCAGCCTGAAACTCAATGCGGGAAGATACGAGCAGTACTTC	CASSLKLNAGRYEQYF
TRBJ2-5	few	TRBV20-1	NA	TGCAGTGCTGGCATTCACTCGGAGGGGACCCAGTACTTC	CSAGIHSEGTQYF
TRBJ2-7	NA	TRBV7-9	NA	TGTGCCAGCAGCTTAGTGGGGGGAGCGCGGTACGAGCAGTACTTC	CASSLVGGARYEQYF
TRBJ2-5	few	TRBV10-3	TRBD2	TGTGCCATCCGGGGGGGAGCTCAAGAGACCCAGTACTTC	CAIRGGAQETQYF
TRBJ2-1	few	TRBV12-3/TRBV12-4	TRBD2	TGTGCCAGCAGTCGACTAGCGGATAACAATGAGCAGTTCTTC	CASSRLADNNEQFF
TRBJ2-7	NA	TRBV5-8	TRBD1	TGTGCCATGGGATCCGAGGGGACAGACTACGAGCAGTACTTC	CAMGSEGTDYEQYF
TRBJ1-1	NA	TRBV12-5	NA	TGTGCTAGTGGGATCAGTGAGAACACTGAAGCTTTCTTT	CASGISENTEAFF
TRBJ2-1	once	TRBV6-4	NA	TGTGCCAGCAGTGACTCGTGGTATGCAGGGGCCAACAATGACCAGTTCTTC	CASSDSWYAGANNDQFF
TRBJ1-1	few	TRBV7-9	NA	TGTGCCAGCACCCAAGGTAGGGAGGAAGCTTTCTTT	CASTQGREEAFF
TRBJ1-4	once	TRBV29-1	NA	TGCAGCGTGGAAAAGAGGTTCGGTGAAAAACTGTTTTTT	CSVEKRFGEKLFF
TRBJ1-1	few	TRBV10-2	NA	TGCGCCACTTTCAGACAGCCGAACACTGAAGCTTTCTTT	CATFRQPNTEAFF
TRBJ2-7	many	TRBV20-1	TRBD1	TGCAGTGCCTCCGGGACAGGGTCCTACGAGCAGTACTTC	CSASGTGSYEQYF
TRBJ2-1	few	TRBV4-1	NA	TGCGCCAGCAGCCAACTTACAGGGCCCGCCTACAATGAGCAGTTCTTC	CASSQLTGPAYNEQFF
TRBJ2-3	few	TRBV7-2	NA	TGTGCCAGCACCCACGGAGGATTCACAGATACGCAGTATTTT	CASTHGGFTDTQYF
TRBJ1-1	NA	TRBV12-3/TRBV12-4	TRBD1	TGTGCCAGCAGGCTGGGGGACAGGGAGCCCTTTCGCACTGAAGCTTTCTTT	CASRLGDREPFRTEAFF
TRBJ1-6	few	TRBV20-1	NA	TGCAGTGCTACACCCGGACGTAATAATTCACCCCTCCACTTT	CSATPGRNNSPLHF
TRBJ2-1	NA	TRBV10-3	NA	TGTGCCACCGGGACCCCTGACTACAATGAGCAGTTCTTC	CATGTPDYNEQFF
TRBJ2-7	few	TRBV5-5	NA	TGTGCCAGCAGCTTGGAACTAGGACACCTCTACGAGCAGTACTTC	CASSLELGHLYEQYF
TRBJ1-1	NA	TRBV12-3/TRBV12-4	NA	TGTGCCAGCAGGCGTGACGGATCAGGGGATCAGCGGGTCTTT	CASRRDGSGDQRVF
TRBJ2-1	few	TRBV3-1	TRBD2	TGTGCCAGCAGCCAAGGGTTAGCTAGCGGGGGTAGTGAGCAGTTCTTC	CASSQGLASGGSEQFF
TRBJ2-7	NA	TRBV4-3	NA	TGCGCCAGCAGCCAGAACAGGGTCCACGAGCAGTACTTC	CASSQNRVHEQYF
TRBJ2-7	NA	TRBV7-9	TRBD2	TGTGCCAGCAGCCTTAGCGGGAGCCAATTATACGAGCAGTACTTC	CASSLSGSQLYEQYF
TRBJ2-1	NA	TRBV18	NA	TGTGCCAGCTCACCGACTATTAGCGAACACCCCTACAATGAGCAGTTCTTC	CASSPTISEHPYNEQFF
TRBJ2-3	few	TRBV5-1	NA	TGCGCCACCAACCCCGGGGTAGCCGCCGCAGATACGCAGTATTTT	CATNPGVAAADTQYF